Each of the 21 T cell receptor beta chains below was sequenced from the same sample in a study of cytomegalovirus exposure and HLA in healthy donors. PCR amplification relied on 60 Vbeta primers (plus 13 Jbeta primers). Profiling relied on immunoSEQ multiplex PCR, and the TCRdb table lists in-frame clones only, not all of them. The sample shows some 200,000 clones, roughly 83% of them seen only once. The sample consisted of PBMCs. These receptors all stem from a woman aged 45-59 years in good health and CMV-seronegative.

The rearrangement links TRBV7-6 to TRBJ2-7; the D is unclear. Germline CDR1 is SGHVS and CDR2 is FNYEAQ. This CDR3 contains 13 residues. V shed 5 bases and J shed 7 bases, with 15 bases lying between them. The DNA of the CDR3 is TGTGCCAGCAGCCAGGTACACTTACAAGAGCAGTACTTC. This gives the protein CASSQVHLQEQYF.

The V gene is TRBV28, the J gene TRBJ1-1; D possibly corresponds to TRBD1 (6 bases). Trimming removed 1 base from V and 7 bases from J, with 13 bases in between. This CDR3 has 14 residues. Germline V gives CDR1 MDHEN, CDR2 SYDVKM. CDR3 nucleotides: TGTGCCAGCAGTTTATTCCAACAGGGCCTTGAAGCTTTCTTT. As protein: CASSLFQQGLEAFF. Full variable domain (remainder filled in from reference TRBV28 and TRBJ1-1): DVKVTQSSRYLVKRTGEKVFLECVQDMDHENMFWYRQDPGLGLRLIYFSYDVKMKEKGDIPEGYSVSREKKERFSLILESASTNQTSMYLCASSLFQQGLEAFFGQGTRLTVV.

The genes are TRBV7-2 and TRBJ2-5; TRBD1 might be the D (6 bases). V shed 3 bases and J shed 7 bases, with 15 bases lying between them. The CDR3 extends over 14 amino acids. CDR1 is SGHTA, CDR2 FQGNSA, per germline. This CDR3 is CASSLDSRSGTQYF. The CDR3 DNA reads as TGTGCCAGCAGCTTGGACAGCCGTTCTGGGACCCAGTACTTC.

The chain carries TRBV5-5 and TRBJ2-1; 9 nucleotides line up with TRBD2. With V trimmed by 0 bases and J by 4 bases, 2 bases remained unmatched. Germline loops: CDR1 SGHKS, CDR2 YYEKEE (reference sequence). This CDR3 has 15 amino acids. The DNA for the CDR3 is TGTGCCAGCAGCTTGGGACTAGCGGTTTACAATGAGCAGTTCTTC. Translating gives CASSLGLAVYNEQFF.

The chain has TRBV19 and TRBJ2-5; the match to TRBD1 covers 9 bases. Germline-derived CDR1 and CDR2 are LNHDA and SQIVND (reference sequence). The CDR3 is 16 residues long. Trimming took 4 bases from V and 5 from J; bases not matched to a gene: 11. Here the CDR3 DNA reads TGTGCCAGTAGTACCTGGAGTCCCGGGACAGGGGAGACCCAGTACTTC. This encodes CASSTWSPGTGETQYF.

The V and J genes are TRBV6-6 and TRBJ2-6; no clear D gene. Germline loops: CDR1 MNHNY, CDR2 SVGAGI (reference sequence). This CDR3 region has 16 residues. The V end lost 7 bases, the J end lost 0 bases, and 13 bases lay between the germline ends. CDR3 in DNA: TGTGCCAGCATGGTGCCAGTCAGCTCTGGGGCCAACGTCCTGACTTTC. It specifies CASMVPVSSGANVLTF.

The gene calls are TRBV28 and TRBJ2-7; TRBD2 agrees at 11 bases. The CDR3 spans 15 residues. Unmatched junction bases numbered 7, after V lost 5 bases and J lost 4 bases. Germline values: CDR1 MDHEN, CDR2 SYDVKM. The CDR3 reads CASSPSLAGGYEQYF. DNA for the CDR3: TGTGCCAGCAGTCCCTCTCTAGCGGGGGGTTACGAGCAGTACTTC.

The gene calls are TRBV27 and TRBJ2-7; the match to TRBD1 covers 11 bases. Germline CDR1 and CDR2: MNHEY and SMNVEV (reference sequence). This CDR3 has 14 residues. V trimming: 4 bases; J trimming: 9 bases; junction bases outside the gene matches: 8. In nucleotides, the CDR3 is TGTGCCAGCAGTTCCGGGGGACAGGGGGTTGCGCAGTACTTC. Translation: CASSSGGQGVAQYF.

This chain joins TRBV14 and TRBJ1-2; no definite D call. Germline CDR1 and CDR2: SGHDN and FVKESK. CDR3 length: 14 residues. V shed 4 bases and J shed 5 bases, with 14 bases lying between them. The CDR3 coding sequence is TGTGCCAGCAGCCCTCTGGACGGAGGGTATGGCTACACCTTC. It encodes CASSPLDGGYGYTF. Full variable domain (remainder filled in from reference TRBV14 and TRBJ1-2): EAGVTQFPSHSVIEKGQTVTLRCDPISGHDNLYWYRRVMGKEIKFLLHFVKESKQDESGMPNNRFLAERTGGTYSTLKVQPAELEDSGVYFCASSPLDGGYGYTFGSGTRLTVV.

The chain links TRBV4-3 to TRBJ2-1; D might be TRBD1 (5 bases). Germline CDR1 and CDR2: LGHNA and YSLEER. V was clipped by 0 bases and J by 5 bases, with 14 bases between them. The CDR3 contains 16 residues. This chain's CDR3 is CASSQEPGGAHNEQFF. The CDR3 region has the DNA TGCGCCAGCAGCCAAGAACCGGGTGGGGCCCACAATGAGCAGTTCTTC.

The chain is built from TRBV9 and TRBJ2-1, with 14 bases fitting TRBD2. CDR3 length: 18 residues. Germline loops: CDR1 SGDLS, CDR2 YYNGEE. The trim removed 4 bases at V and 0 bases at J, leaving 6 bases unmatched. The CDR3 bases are TGTGCCAGCAGCCCCGGACTAGCGGGAGGTACCTCCTACAATGAGCAGTTCTTC. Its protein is CASSPGLAGGTSYNEQFF.

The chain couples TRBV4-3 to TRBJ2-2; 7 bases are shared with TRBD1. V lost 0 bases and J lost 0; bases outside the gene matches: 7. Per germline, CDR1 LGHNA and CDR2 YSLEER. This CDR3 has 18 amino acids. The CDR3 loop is CASSQDLWDRTNTGELFF. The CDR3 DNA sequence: TGCGCCAGCAGCCAAGATTTATGGGACAGAACGAACACCGGGGAGCTGTTTTTT.

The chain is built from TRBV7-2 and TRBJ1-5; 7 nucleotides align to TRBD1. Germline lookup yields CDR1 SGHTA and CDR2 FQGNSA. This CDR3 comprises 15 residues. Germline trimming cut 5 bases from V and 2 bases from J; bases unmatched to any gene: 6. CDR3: CASSRSTGGNQPQHF. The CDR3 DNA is TGTGCCAGCAGCCGATCTACAGGGGGCAATCAGCCCCAGCATTTT.

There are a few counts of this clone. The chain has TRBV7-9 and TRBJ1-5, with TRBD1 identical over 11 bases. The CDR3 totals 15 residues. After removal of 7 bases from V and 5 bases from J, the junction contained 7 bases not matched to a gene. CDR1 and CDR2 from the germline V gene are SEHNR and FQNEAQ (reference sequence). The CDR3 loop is CASTPPGQGDQPQHF. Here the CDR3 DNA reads TGTGCCAGCACCCCCCCGGGACAGGGGGATCAGCCCCAGCATTTT.

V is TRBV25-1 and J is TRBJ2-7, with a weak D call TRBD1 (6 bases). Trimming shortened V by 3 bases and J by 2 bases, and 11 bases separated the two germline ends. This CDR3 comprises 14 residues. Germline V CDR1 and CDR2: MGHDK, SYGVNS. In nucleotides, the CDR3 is TGTGCCAGCAGTGATGGGCAGGGGCCCTACGAGCAGTACTTC. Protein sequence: CASSDGQGPYEQYF.

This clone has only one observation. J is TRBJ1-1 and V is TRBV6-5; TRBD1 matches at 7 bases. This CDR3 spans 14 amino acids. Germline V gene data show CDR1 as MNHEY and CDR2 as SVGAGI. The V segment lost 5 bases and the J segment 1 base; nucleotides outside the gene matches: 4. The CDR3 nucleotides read TGTGCCAGCAGTAAGGGACAGAAGAACACTGAAGCTTTCTTT. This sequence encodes CASSKGQKNTEAFF.

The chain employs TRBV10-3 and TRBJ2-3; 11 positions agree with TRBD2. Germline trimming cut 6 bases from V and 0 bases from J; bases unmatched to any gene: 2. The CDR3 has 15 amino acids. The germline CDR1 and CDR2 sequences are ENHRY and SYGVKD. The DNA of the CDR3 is TGTGCCATCAGCCCTAGCGGGGGGAGCACAGATACGCAGTATTTT. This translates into CAISPSGGSTDTQYF.

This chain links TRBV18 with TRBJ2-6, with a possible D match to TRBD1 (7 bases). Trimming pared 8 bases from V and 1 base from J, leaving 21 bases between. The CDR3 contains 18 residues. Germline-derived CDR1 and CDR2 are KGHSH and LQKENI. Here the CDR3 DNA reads TGTGCCAGCCGGCCTTCAGGGGGGCGACTATCTGGGGCCAACGTCCTGACTTTC. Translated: CASRPSGGRLSGANVLTF.

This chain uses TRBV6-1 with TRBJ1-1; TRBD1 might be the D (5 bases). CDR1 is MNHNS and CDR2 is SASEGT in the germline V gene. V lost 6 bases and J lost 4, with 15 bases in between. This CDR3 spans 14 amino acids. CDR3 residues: CASRDGGFGTEAFF. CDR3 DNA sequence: TGTGCCAGCAGGGACGGGGGGTTTGGCACTGAAGCTTTCTTT.

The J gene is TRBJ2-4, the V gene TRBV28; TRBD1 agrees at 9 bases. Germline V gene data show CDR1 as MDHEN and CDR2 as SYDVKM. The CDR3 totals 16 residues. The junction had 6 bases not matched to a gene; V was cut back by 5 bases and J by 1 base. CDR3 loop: CASSPVGTGAKNIQYF. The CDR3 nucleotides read TGTGCCAGCAGTCCAGTCGGGACAGGGGCCAAAAACATTCAGTACTTC.

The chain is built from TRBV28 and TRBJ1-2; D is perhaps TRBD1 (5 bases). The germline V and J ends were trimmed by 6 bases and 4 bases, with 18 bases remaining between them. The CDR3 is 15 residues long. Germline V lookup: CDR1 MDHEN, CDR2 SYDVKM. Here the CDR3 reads CASSPPDGGGYGYTF. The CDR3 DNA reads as TGTGCCAGCAGCCCACCCGATGGGGGAGGCTATGGCTACACCTTC.